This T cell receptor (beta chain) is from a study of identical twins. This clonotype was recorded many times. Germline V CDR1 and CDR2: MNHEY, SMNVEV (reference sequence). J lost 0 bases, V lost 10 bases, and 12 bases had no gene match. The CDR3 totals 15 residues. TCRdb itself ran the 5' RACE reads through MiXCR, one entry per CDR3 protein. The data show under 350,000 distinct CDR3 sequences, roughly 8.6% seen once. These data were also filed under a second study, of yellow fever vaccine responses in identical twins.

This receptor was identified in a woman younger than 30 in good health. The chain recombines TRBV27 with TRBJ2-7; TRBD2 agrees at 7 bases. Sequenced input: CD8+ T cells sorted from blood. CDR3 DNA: TGTGCCACCATCTCTAACCGGGACTACTCCTACGAGCAGTACTTC. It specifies CATISNRDYSYEQYF.